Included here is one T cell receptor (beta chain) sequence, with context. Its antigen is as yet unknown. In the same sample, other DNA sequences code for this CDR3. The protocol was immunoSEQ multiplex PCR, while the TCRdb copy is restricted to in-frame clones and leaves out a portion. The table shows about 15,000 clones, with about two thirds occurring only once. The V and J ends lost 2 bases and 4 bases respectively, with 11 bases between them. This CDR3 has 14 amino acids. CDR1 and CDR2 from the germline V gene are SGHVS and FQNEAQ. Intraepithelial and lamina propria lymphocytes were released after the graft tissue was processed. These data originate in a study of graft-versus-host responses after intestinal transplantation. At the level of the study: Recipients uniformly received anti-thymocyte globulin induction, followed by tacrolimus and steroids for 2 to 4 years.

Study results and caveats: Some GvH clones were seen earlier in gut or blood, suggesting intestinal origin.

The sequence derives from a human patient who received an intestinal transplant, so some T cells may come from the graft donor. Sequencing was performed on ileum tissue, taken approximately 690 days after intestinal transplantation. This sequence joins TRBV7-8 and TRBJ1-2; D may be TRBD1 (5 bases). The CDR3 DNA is TGTGCCAGCAGCTTATCGGGGCGGACCTATGGCTACACCTTC. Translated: CASSLSGRTYGYTF. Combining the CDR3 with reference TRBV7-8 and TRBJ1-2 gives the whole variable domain GAGVSQSPRYKVAKRGQDVALRCDPISGHVSLFWYQQALGQGPEFLTYFQNEAQLDKSGLPSDRFFAERPEGSVSTLKIQRTQQEDSAVYLCASSLSGRTYGYTFGSGTRLTVV.